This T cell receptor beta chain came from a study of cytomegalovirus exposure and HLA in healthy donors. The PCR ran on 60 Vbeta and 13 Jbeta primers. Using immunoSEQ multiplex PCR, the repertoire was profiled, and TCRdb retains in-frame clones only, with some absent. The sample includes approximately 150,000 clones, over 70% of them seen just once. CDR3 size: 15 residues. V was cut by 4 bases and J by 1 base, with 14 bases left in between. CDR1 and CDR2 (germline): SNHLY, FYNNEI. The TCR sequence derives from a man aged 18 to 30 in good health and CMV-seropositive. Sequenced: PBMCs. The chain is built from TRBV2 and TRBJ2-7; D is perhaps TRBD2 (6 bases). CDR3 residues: CASSAPGLASYEQYF. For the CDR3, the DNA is TGTGCCAGCAGTGCCCCGGGACTCGCATCCTACGAGCAGTACTTC.